Following are 15 T cell receptor beta chains from one sample sequenced in a study of blood T cell repertoires in COVID-19. Profiling relied on immunoSEQ multiplex PCR, and the TCRdb table lists in-frame clones only, not all of them. The sample holds just over 300,000 clones; approximately 85% are singletons and the top ten take over 2%. Specimen: PBMCs or T cells enriched from blood (not recorded which). The receptors come from a young man who had recovered from COVID-19.

V is TRBV6-5 and J is TRBJ1-2, with a tentative D call TRBD1 (6 bases). The CDR3 is made up of 16 amino acids. V dropped 0 bases and J dropped 0 bases, with 11 bases sitting between them. Germline assignment: CDR1 MNHEY and CDR2 SVGAGI. The CDR3 region has the DNA TGTGCCAGCAGTTACTCTTCGGGGGGCACTAACTATGGCTACACCTTC. This codes for CASSYSSGGTNYGYTF.

The rearrangement uses TRBV7-2 and TRBJ2-3; 14 bases agree with TRBD2. V was pared by 4 bases and J by 4 bases, with 10 bases of the junction left unmatched. Per germline, CDR1 SGHTA and CDR2 FQGNSA. This CDR3 has 18 residues. CDR3 in DNA: TGTGCCAGCAGCTCTAGACTAGCGGGGGGGCCCCCCGCAGATACGCAGTATTTT. Its protein is CASSSRLAGGPPADTQYF.

This clone occurred a few times. V usage is TRBV4-3 and J usage is TRBJ1-6; D gene ambiguous. This CDR3 region has 16 residues. Looked up from germline, CDR1 is LGHNA and CDR2 is YSLEER. Deletions cut 0 bases from V and 7 bases from J, with 13 bases between. Here the CDR3 reads CASSQDFGGYNSPLHF. CDR3 bases: TGCGCCAGCAGCCAAGATTTTGGAGGGTACAATTCACCCCTCCACTTT.

This chain uses TRBV4-3 with TRBJ2-5; 7 bases align to TRBD1. This CDR3 is 17 amino acids long. Germline loops: CDR1 LGHNA, CDR2 YSLEER. The junction had 8 bases not matched to a gene; V was cut back by 0 bases and J by 1 base. The CDR3 DNA reads TGCGCCAGCAGCCAAGATTACAGGGGCGCCGTCCAAGAGACCCAGTACTTC. Protein sequence: CASSQDYRGAVQETQYF.

This chain uses TRBV5-5 with TRBJ2-7; TRBD1 matches at 9 bases. Losses at the gene ends were 2 bases for V and 1 base for J; bases not matched to a gene: 7. Germline V gene sequence: CDR1 SGHKS, CDR2 YYEKEE (reference sequence). CDR3 length: 16 residues. CDR3 nucleotides: TGTGCCAGCAGCTTACACCCGGGACAGGGATCCTACGAGCAGTACTTC. It translates to CASSLHPGQGSYEQYF. The whole variable domain, filled in from reference TRBV5-5 and TRBJ2-7, reads DAGVTQSPTHLIKTRGQQVTLRCSPISGHKSVSWYQQVLGQGPQFIFQYYEKEERGRGNFPDRFSARQFPNYSSELNVNALLLGDSALYLCASSLHPGQGSYEQYFGPGTRLTVT.

The chain combines TRBV5-1 with TRBJ1-5; D remains ambiguous. Trimming left V 0 bases short and J 5 bases short, with 9 bases between. Germline V gene data show CDR1 as SGHRS and CDR2 as YFSETQ. CDR3 size: 14 residues. The CDR3 DNA is TGCGCCAGCAGCTTGGAAGGGAGGGATCAGCCCCAGCATTTT. It is translated as CASSLEGRDQPQHF.

A word on this clone: A junction boundary mismatches the germline segment, possibly from a read error. V usage is TRBV12-3 or TRBV12-4 and J usage is TRBJ2-1; 8 nucleotides match TRBD2. The CDR3 is 11 residues long. The CDR3 DNA follows: TGTGCCAGCAGTTTAACGGGGGGGCCGATCTTC. This translates into CASSLTGGPIF.

V gene TRBV9 combines with J gene TRBJ2-3; tentative D call: TRBD2 (6 bases). The CDR3 has 16 amino acids. Deletions cut 1 base from V and 0 bases from J, with 12 bases between. Per germline, CDR1 SGDLS and CDR2 YYNGEE. Here the CDR3 DNA reads TGTGCCAGCAGCGTAAGGGCGGGACCTAGCACAGATACGCAGTATTTT. Its protein product is CASSVRAGPSTDTQYF. Variable domain in full (rest from reference TRBV9 and TRBJ2-3): DSGVTQTPKHLITATGQRVTLRCSPRSGDLSVYWYQQSLDQGLQFLIQYYNGEERAKGNILERFSAQQFPDLHSELNLSSLELGDSALYFCASSVRAGPSTDTQYFGPGTRLTVL.

This rearrangement joins TRBV5-1 to TRBJ1-2; weak D call: TRBD1 (6 bases). Trimming left V 5 bases short and J 4 bases short, with 18 bases between. The CDR3 spans 15 residues. Germline V gene data show CDR1 as SGHRS and CDR2 as YFSETQ. CDR3 sequence reads: CASSDGQLGFYGYTF. CDR3 coding DNA: TGCGCCAGCAGTGATGGACAGCTAGGGTTCTATGGCTACACCTTC.

The rearrangement uses TRBV6-5 and TRBJ2-7; D perhaps matches TRBD2 (5 bases). The CDR3 has 14 residues. With 6 bases removed from V and 0 bases from J, the gap between germline ends came to 12 bases. Germline V CDR1 and CDR2: MNHEY, SVGAGI. CDR3 sequence (DNA): TGTGCCAGCAGCCCGGACTGGAACTCCTACGAGCAGTACTTC. Translating gives CASSPDWNSYEQYF.

V is TRBV7-3 and J is TRBJ2-3; D is possibly TRBD2 (5 bases). V was cut by 2 bases and J by 6 bases, with 9 bases left in between. CDR1 is SGHTA and CDR2 is FQGTGA in the germline V gene. The CDR3 sequence is 13 residues long. CDR3: CASSLGWRDTQYF. CDR3 DNA sequence: TGTGCCAGCAGCTTAGGTTGGAGGGATACGCAGTATTTT.

The J gene is TRBJ2-7, the V gene TRBV20-1; the D gene is possibly TRBD2 (5 bases). Trimming left V 6 bases short and J 4 bases short, with 7 bases between. The CDR3 loop spans 10 amino acids. Per the germline V gene, CDR1 is DFQATT and CDR2 is SNEGSKA (reference sequence). CDR3 sequence (DNA): TGCAGTGCCAGACTATACGAGCAGTACTTC. Translating gives CSARLYEQYF.

The V gene is TRBV28, the J gene TRBJ1-3, with 8 nucleotides matching TRBD1. Unmatched junction bases numbered 10, after V lost 4 bases and J lost 2 bases. The length of the CDR3 is 17 residues. The germline CDR1 and CDR2 sequences are MDHEN and SYDVKM. The CDR3 sequence is CASSSRQGSTPGNTIYF. In DNA, the CDR3 is TGTGCCAGCAGTTCTAGACAGGGGTCAACCCCTGGAAACACCATATATTTT.

In this sample, this clone turned up once. The chain joins TRBV12-3 or TRBV12-4 to TRBJ1-5; no reliable D call. The CDR3 sequence is 11 residues long. The germline V and J ends were trimmed by 2 bases and 12 bases, with 8 bases remaining between them. CDR3 sequence: CASSLTGVQHF. The DNA for the CDR3 is TGTGCCAGCAGTTTAACCGGGGTCCAGCATTTT.

V and J are TRBV7-8 and TRBJ1-5; 9 bases agree with TRBD1. The V gene's germline CDR1 is SGHVS and CDR2 FQNEAQ. Trimming removed 5 bases from V and 5 bases from J; junction bases left unmatched: 4. This CDR3 region has 14 residues. The CDR3 DNA reads TGTGCCAGCAGCCGGGACAGGGCGGATCAGCCCCAGCATTTT. Residues: CASSRDRADQPQHF.